This entry lists 30 T cell receptor beta chains sequenced from one sample in a study of OX40 agonist ivuxolimab in advanced cancers. Clones were sequenced by immunoSEQ multiplex PCR, and TCRdb holds only the in-frame ones, with some missing. The sample consists of approximately 76,000 clones, around nine tenths of them appearing once. Sample: CD4+ or CD8+ T cells sorted from blood, taken in a trial of the OX40 agonist ivuxolimab. The origin of the receptors is an adult with an advanced solid tumor such as melanoma, head and neck, liver or kidney cancer.

This rearrangement joins TRBV2 to TRBJ2-5, with a possible D match to TRBD2 (5 bases). With 8 bases removed from V and 2 bases from J, the gap between germline ends came to 9 bases. The length of the CDR3 is 12 residues. CDR1 and CDR2 (germline): SNHLY, FYNNEI. For the CDR3, the DNA is TGTGCCAGCGGGGAGTCGCAAGAGACCCAGTACTTC. Its protein product is CASGESQETQYF.

CDR3 protein: CAWSSGRTSNQPQHF. The DNA of the CDR3 is TGTGCCTGGAGTTCGGGACGGACAAGCAATCAGCCCCAGCATTTT. The V gene is TRBV30, the J gene TRBJ1-5, with D perhaps TRBD1 (5 bases). Trimming left V 2 bases short and J 1 base short, with 12 bases between. The CDR3 totals 15 residues. The germline V gene encodes CDR1 GTSNPN and CDR2 SVGIG (reference sequence).

V and J are TRBV27 and TRBJ1-4, with TRBD1 matching 7 bases. Germline CDR1 MNHEY, CDR2 SMNVEV (reference sequence). J gave up 0 bases and V 6 bases, and 7 bases lay outside the gene matches. The CDR3 is 16 amino acids. For the CDR3, the DNA is TGTGCCAGCAGGCTTAATACAGGGGCAACTAATGAAAAACTGTTTTTT. It translates to CASRLNTGATNEKLFF.

The V and J genes are TRBV20-1 and TRBJ2-2; no definite D call. The CDR3 spans 11 residues. V dropped 4 bases and J dropped 14 bases, with 14 bases sitting between them. CDR1 is DFQATT, CDR2 SNEGSKA, per germline (reference sequence). The CDR3 nucleotides read TGCAGTGCTATGGATGAGAATAGACTGTTTTTT. Translated, it gives CSAMDENRLFF.

V and J are TRBV28 and TRBJ1-4, with D uncertain. CDR1 and CDR2 (germline): MDHEN, SYDVKM. CDR3 length: 13 amino acids. The V end lost 5 bases, the J end lost 3 bases, and 7 bases lay between the germline ends. CDR3 protein: CASSRWANEKLFF. In DNA, the CDR3 is TGTGCCAGCAGTCGATGGGCTAATGAAAAACTGTTTTTT. The whole variable domain, remainder taken from reference TRBV28 and TRBJ1-4, is DVKVTQSSRYLVKRTGEKVFLECVQDMDHENMFWYRQDPGLGLRLIYFSYDVKMKEKGDIPEGYSVSREKKERFSLILESASTNQTSMYLCASSRWANEKLFFGSGTQLSVL.

This clone has only one observation. V gene TRBV9 combines with J gene TRBJ2-1; no clear D gene. The V and J ends lost 0 bases and 3 bases respectively, with 10 bases between them. The germline V gene has CDR1 SGDLS and CDR2 YYNGEE. The CDR3 covers 15 residues. The CDR3 sequence: CASSVDGELYNEQFF. The CDR3 DNA sequence: TGTGCCAGCAGCGTAGATGGAGAACTCTACAATGAGCAGTTCTTC.

The chain recombines TRBV5-1 with TRBJ1-1; D perhaps matches TRBD1 (5 bases). In germline, CDR1 is SGHRS, CDR2 YFSETQ. V was cut by 0 bases and J by 6 bases, with 9 bases left in between. This CDR3 is 13 amino acids long. CDR3 in amino acids: CASSLDGAAEAFF. The CDR3 DNA sequence: TGCGCCAGCAGCTTGGATGGGGCGGCTGAAGCTTTCTTT.

The V gene is TRBV18, the J gene TRBJ2-1; D possibly corresponds to TRBD2 (5 bases). The CDR3 extends over 15 amino acids. The germline V gene encodes CDR1 KGHSH and CDR2 LQKENI. V lost 4 bases and J lost 4, with 14 bases in between. CDR3 bases: TGTGCCAGCTCACGGCCTAGCAGTACATACAATGAGCAGTTCTTC. Protein: CASSRPSSTYNEQFF. The whole variable domain, filled in from reference TRBV18 and TRBJ2-1, reads NAGVMQNPRHLVRRRGQEARLRCSPMKGHSHVYWYRQLPEEGLKFMVYLQKENIIDESGMPKERFSAEFPKEGPSILRIQQVVRGDSAAYFCASSRPSSTYNEQFFGPGTRLTVL.

The chain carries TRBV28 and TRBJ1-4; D is uncertain. The CDR3 spans 11 residues. The germline V gene encodes CDR1 MDHEN and CDR2 SYDVKM. V lost 1 base and J 6 bases, leaving 0 bases between the germline ends. As DNA, the CDR3 is TGTGCCAGCAGTTTATATGAAAAACTGTTTTTT. Translating gives CASSLYEKLFF.

The V call is TRBV5-6, the J call TRBJ2-5, with D possibly TRBD1 on 6 matching bases. This CDR3 comprises 15 residues. CDR1 SGHDT and CDR2 YYEEEE come from the germline V gene. The V gene lost 0 bases and the J gene lost 3 bases, with 12 bases spanning the gap. The CDR3 spells CASSLGTGKKETQYF. CDR3 sequence (DNA): TGTGCCAGCAGCTTGGGTACAGGGAAGAAAGAGACCCAGTACTTC.

Notes on this clone: Compared with germline, one end of the junction differs, possibly owing to a read error. The J gene is TRBJ2-7, the V gene TRBV19; 12 bases fit TRBD1. Per germline, CDR1 LNHDA and CDR2 SQIVND (reference sequence). The CDR3 sequence is 14 residues long. The CDR3 DNA reads as TGTGCCAGTAGTACCGGGACAGGGGGCTACGGGCAGTACTTC. Residues: CASSTGTGGYGQYF. The full variable domain, rest sourced from reference TRBV19 and TRBJ2-7, is DGGITQSPKYLFRKEGQNVTLSCEQNLNHDAMYWYRQDPGQGLRLIYYSQIVNDFQKGDIAEGYSVSREKKESFPLTVTSAQKNPTAFYLCASSTGTGGYGQYFGPGTRLTVT.

The chain recombines TRBV4-3 with TRBJ2-1; TRBD2 matches at 12 bases. The germline gives CDR1 LGHNA, CDR2 YSLEER. V lost 2 bases, J lost 1 base, and 3 bases stayed unmatched. The CDR3 runs 17 residues. The CDR3 region is CASSQHLAGGSYNEQFF. The CDR3 region has the DNA TGCGCCAGCAGCCAACATCTAGCGGGGGGGTCCTACAATGAGCAGTTCTTC.

The CDR3 bases are TGTGCCAGCAAGTTAAGTACAGGGGTCAGAGAAAAACTGTTTTTT. This sequence encodes CASKLSTGVREKLFF. The V call is TRBV13, the J call TRBJ1-4; 7 bases align to TRBD1. From germline, CDR1 is PRHDT and CDR2 FYEKMQ (reference sequence). J gave up 8 bases and V 7 bases, and 13 bases lay outside the gene matches. The CDR3 loop spans 15 amino acids.

V and J are TRBV6-1 and TRBJ2-7; 10 nucleotides agree with TRBD1. There are 14 residues in the CDR3. After removal of 6 bases from V and 4 bases from J, the junction contained 6 bases not matched to a gene. Germline lookup yields CDR1 MNHNS and CDR2 SASEGT. CDR3 sequence: CASREGQGFYEQYF. CDR3 bases: TGTGCCAGCAGGGAGGGACAGGGGTTTTACGAGCAGTACTTC.

This sequence joins TRBV6-1 and TRBJ1-2, with 7 bases fitting TRBD1. The CDR3 consists of 17 residues. The junction had 16 bases not matched to a gene; V was cut back by 1 base and J by 8 bases. Per the germline V gene, CDR1 is MNHNS and CDR2 is SASEGT. The CDR3 here is CASSEDYRQGRGYGYTF. Written as DNA, the CDR3 is TGTGCCAGCAGTGAAGACTACCGACAGGGACGGGGGTACGGCTACACCTTC.

This chain links TRBV11-3 with TRBJ2-1, with 7 bases aligning to TRBD2. V gave up 5 bases and J gave up 8 bases; unmatched junction bases: 18. This CDR3 spans 17 amino acids. The germline CDR1 and CDR2 sequences are SGHNT and YENEEA. The CDR3 reads CASSLSWVSRENDEQFF. CDR3 coding DNA: TGTGCCAGCAGCCTTAGTTGGGTCTCGCGGGAGAACGATGAGCAGTTCTTC.

This sequence joins TRBV7-9 and TRBJ1-4, with a weak D call TRBD1 (6 bases). Trimming took 5 bases from V and 8 from J, leaving 18 bases between them. The V gene's germline CDR1 is SEHNR and CDR2 FQNEAQ (reference sequence). The CDR3 length is 15 residues. The CDR3 loop reads CASSPQGGASEKLFF. The CDR3 DNA follows: TGTGCCAGCAGCCCCCAAGGGGGAGCAAGCGAAAAACTGTTTTTT.

The chain links TRBV21-1 to TRBJ1-5; the D call in the table, TRBD1, was not verified against the DNA. TRBV21-1 is described as a pseudogene. The CDR3 runs to 18 residues. The CDR3 DNA reads as TGTGCCAGCAGCAAAGGAATCGCAGGCCCGAAGAGCAATCAGCCCCAGCATTTT. This translates into CASSKGIAGPKSNQPQHF.

V gene TRBV9 combines with J gene TRBJ2-1; 8 bases agree with TRBD2. Germline V gene lookup returns CDR1 SGDLS and CDR2 YYNGEE. The CDR3 sequence is 15 residues long. V gave up 4 bases and J gave up 4 bases; unmatched junction bases: 7. CDR3 sequence (DNA): TGTGCCAGCAGCTCCCGGCGGGGGGAATACAATGAGCAGTTCTTC. Encoded protein: CASSSRRGEYNEQFF.

As regards this clone: Other DNA sequences of this sample code for an identical CDR3. The V and J genes are TRBV5-8 and TRBJ2-2; the D gene is possibly TRBD1 (5 bases). This CDR3 is 15 amino acids long. Germline assignment: CDR1 SGHTS and CDR2 YDEGEE. V gave up 3 bases and J gave up 3 bases, with 12 bases separating them. The CDR3 reads CASSYGAPYTGELFF. As DNA, the CDR3 is TGTGCCAGCAGCTATGGGGCCCCGTACACCGGGGAGCTGTTTTTT.

The CDR3 loop is CASSFTSLSSYNSPLHF. CDR3 DNA sequence: TGTGCCAGCAGTTTTACCTCCTTGAGCTCCTATAATTCACCCCTCCACTTT. The chain joins TRBV27 to TRBJ1-6; D gene unclear. Germline CDR1 and CDR2: MNHEY and SMNVEV (reference sequence). Between the trimmed V and J ends, which lost 3 bases and 0 bases, there was a span of 12 bases. The CDR3 runs to 17 residues.

The gene calls are TRBV4-1 and TRBJ2-5, with TRBD1 matching 8 bases. The CDR3 is made up of 14 amino acids. Germline trimming cut 5 bases from V and 2 bases from J; bases unmatched to any gene: 4. Germline CDR1 and CDR2: MGHRA and YSYEKL. The CDR3 reads CASSTRQGQETQYF. As DNA, the CDR3 is TGCGCCAGCAGCACACGACAGGGGCAAGAGACCCAGTACTTC.

The chain joins TRBV28 to TRBJ1-3, with TRBD1 matching 7 bases. The CDR3 has 15 amino acids. Germline CDR1 MDHEN, CDR2 SYDVKM. The V gene end was trimmed by 6 bases and the J gene end by 4 bases; junction bases not matched to a gene: 9. Here the CDR3 reads CASRPPTGVGNTIYF. The CDR3 DNA reads TGTGCCAGCAGGCCTCCTACAGGGGTCGGAAACACCATATATTTT.

J is TRBJ1-2 and V is TRBV19, with 11 bases identical to TRBD1. The germline V gene has CDR1 LNHDA and CDR2 SQIVND (reference sequence). Losses at the gene ends were 9 bases for V and 5 bases for J; bases not matched to a gene: 8. CDR3 length: 14 residues. The CDR3 bases are TGTGCCAGCACCCCGGGACAGGGGGGTTATGGCTACACCTTC. Translated, it gives CASTPGQGGYGYTF.

This clone has just a few counts. The rearrangement uses TRBV2 and TRBJ2-1; tentatively, D is TRBD1 or TRBD2 (5 bases each). Trimming stripped 5 bases from V and 4 bases from J, with 15 bases between. Germline V lookup: CDR1 SNHLY, CDR2 FYNNEI. The CDR3 runs to 15 residues. The CDR3: CASSPSGTVYNEQFF. For the CDR3, the DNA is TGTGCCAGCAGTCCCTCGGGGACCGTATACAATGAGCAGTTCTTC.

In its sample, this clone was seen once. The chain combines TRBV25-1 with TRBJ2-7; no clear D gene. The CDR3 runs 14 residues. The V end was cut by 1 base, the J end by 3 bases, with 10 bases between. CDR1 MGHDK and CDR2 SYGVNS come from the germline V gene. CDR3: CASSESPDFYEQYF. The DNA of the CDR3 is TGTGCCAGCAGTGAATCCCCAGATTTCTACGAGCAGTACTTC.

The genes are TRBV28 and TRBJ2-5; D gene unclear. The V end lost 4 bases, the J end lost 2 bases, and 5 bases lay between the germline ends. Germline values: CDR1 MDHEN, CDR2 SYDVKM. The CDR3 consists of 12 residues. This chain's CDR3 is CASSSPQETQYF. The CDR3 coding sequence is TGTGCCAGCAGTTCTCCACAAGAGACCCAGTACTTC. The variable domain in full, completed from reference TRBV28 and TRBJ2-5, reads DVKVTQSSRYLVKRTGEKVFLECVQDMDHENMFWYRQDPGLGLRLIYFSYDVKMKEKGDIPEGYSVSREKKERFSLILESASTNQTSMYLCASSSPQETQYFGPGTRLLVL.

J is TRBJ2-7 and V is TRBV7-9; a possible D gene is TRBD2 (5 bases). The germline V gene encodes CDR1 SEHNR and CDR2 FQNEAQ (reference sequence). The V end was cut by 1 base, the J end by 3 bases, with 16 bases between. The CDR3 has 16 amino acids. CDR3 nucleotide sequence: TGTGCCAGCAGCTTAGTCCCGGACTCACGATACTACGAGCAGTACTTC. This sequence encodes CASSLVPDSRYYEQYF.

The chain employs TRBV29-1 and TRBJ2-7, with 9 bases matching TRBD1. This CDR3 has 13 amino acids. After removal of 7 bases from V and 2 bases from J, the junction contained 6 bases not matched to a gene. CDR1 and CDR2 from the germline V gene are SQVTM and ANQGSEA. Written as DNA, the CDR3 is TGCAGCGCCGGACAGGGGATAACCTACGAGCAGTACTTC. Protein sequence: CSAGQGITYEQYF.

The rearrangement uses TRBV5-1 and TRBJ1-2; D not certain. The V end was cut by 4 bases, the J end by 3 bases, with 10 bases between. There are 13 residues in the CDR3. Looked up from germline, CDR1 is SGHRS and CDR2 is YFSETQ. CDR3 nucleotides: TGCGCCAGCAGCGCCTTCGGGGACTATGGCTACACCTTC. The encoded protein is CASSAFGDYGYTF.